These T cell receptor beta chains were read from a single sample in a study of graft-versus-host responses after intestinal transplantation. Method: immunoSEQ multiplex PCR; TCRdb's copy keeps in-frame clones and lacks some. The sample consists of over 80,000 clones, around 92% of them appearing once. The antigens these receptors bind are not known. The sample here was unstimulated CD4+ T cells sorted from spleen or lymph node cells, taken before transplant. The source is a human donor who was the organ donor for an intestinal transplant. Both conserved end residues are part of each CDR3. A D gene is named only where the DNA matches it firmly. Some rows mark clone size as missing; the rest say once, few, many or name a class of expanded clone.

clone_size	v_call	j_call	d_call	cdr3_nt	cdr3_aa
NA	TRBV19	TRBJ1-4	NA	TGTGCCAGTATGGGGAGGCAGGGACGATTGAGTTTCGAAAAACTGTTTTTT	CASMGRQGRLSFEKLFF
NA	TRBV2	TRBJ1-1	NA	TGTGCCAGCAGGGGACAAATGAACACTGAAGCTTTCTTT	CASRGQMNTEAFF
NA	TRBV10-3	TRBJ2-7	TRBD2	TGTGCCATCAGTGAGTCTCGAGGGCGGGGGGGGCCCTACGAGCAGTACTTC	CAISESRGRGGPYEQYF
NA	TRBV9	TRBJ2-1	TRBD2	TGTGCCAGCAGCGTGGAAGGACTAGCGGGTTTGTCCTACAATGAGCAGTTCTTC	CASSVEGLAGLSYNEQFF
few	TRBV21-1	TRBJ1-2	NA	TGTGCCAGCAGCCTGGAGCAATCACTTAACTATGGCTACACCTTC	CASSLEQSLNYGYTF
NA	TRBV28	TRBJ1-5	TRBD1	TGTGCCAGCCGGGACAGGTGGGGGCAGCCCCAGCATTTT	CASRDRWGQPQHF
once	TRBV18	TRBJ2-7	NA	TGTGCCAGCTCATCAGGACAGATCCACGAGCAGTACTTC	CASSSGQIHEQYF
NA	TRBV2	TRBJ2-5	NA	TGTGCCAGCAGTGAACTCCTGGGGGCTGGTAAACAAGAGACCCAGTACTTC	CASSELLGAGKQETQYF
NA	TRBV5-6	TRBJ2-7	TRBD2	TGTGCCAGCAGCTTAGTTCCGGGAGGGTTCGTCGAGCAGTACTTC	CASSLVPGGFVEQYF
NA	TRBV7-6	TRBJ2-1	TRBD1	TGTGCCAGCACCCCAGGGGGCAATGAGCAGTTCTTC	CASTPGGNEQFF
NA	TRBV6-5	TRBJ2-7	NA	TGTGCCAGCAGCATAAGCCTTACCTACGAGCAGTACTTC	CASSISLTYEQYF
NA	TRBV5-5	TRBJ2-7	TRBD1	TGTGCCAGCAGCTGGGGGACAGGGTTCGAGCAGTACTTC	CASSWGTGFEQYF
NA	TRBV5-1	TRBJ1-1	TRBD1	TGCGCCAGCAGCGGCACAGGGGACACTGAAGCTTTCTTT	CASSGTGDTEAFF
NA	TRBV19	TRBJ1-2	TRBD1	TGTGCCAGTAGAGACAGGGAAACTAACTATGGCTACACCTTC	CASRDRETNYGYTF
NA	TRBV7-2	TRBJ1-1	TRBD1	TGTGCCAGCAGCTTGAACAGGGGGAACACTGAAGCTTTCTTT	CASSLNRGNTEAFF
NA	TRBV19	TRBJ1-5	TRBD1	TGTGCCAGCCGGACAGGGATTAATCAGCCCCAGCATTTT	CASRTGINQPQHF
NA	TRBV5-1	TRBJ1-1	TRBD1	TGCGCCAGCAGAGGGTTAGCAGGGGGCAACACTGAAGCTTTCTTT	CASRGLAGGNTEAFF
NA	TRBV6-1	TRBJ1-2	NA	TGTGCCAGCAGTGAAGCGCTTCGAGGGTCCCTCTATGGCTACACCTTC	CASSEALRGSLYGYTF
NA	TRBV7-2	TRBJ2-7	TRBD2	TGTGCCAGCAGCTTAGGGCTAGCGGGGGGAGTCAGCGAGCAGTACTTC	CASSLGLAGGVSEQYF
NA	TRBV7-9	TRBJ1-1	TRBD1	TGTGCCAGCAGCCAGGACAGGGGCGACACTGAAGCTTTCTTT	CASSQDRGDTEAFF
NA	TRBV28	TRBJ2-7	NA	TGTGCCAGCAGTTTAAGAGAGCGCCAGCAGTACTTC	CASSLRERQQYF
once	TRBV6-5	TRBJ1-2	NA	TGTGCCAGCAGTTACGGCAACTATGGCTACACCTTC	CASSYGNYGYTF
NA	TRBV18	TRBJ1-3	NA	TGTGCCAGCTCACCACTTCCAGGGGTAGGAAACACCATATATTTT	CASSPLPGVGNTIYF
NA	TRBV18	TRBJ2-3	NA	TGTGCCAGCTCACCCCGACAGGGCACAGATACGCAGTATTTT	CASSPRQGTDTQYF
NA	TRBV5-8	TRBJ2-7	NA	TGTGCCAGCAGCTTCAGAAGCTCCTACGAGCAGTACTTC	CASSFRSSYEQYF
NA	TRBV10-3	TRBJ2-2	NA	TGTGCGATCACGGGTCGCGGTGTGGGCACCGGGGAGCTGTTTTTT	CAITGRGVGTGELFF
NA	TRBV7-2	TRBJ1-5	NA	TGTGCCAGCAGCTTATCCGGACAGTTCAATCAGCCCCAGCATTTT	CASSLSGQFNQPQHF
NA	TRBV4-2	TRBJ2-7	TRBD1	TGTGCCAGCAGCCAAGTCTCGGACAGGGGGGACGAGCAGTACTTC	CASSQVSDRGDEQYF
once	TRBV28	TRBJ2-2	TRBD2	TGTGCCAGCAGTCCCCCTAAGGTGGGCGGGGGCGGGGAGCTGTTTTTT	CASSPPKVGGGGELFF
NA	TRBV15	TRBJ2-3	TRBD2	TGTGCCACCAGCAGCCACCGAGCGGGGATAAATACGCAGTATTTT	CATSSHRAGINTQYF
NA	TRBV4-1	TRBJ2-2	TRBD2	TGCGCCAGCAGCCCTCGCCACGGGAGGGGGGAGCTGTTTTTT	CASSPRHGRGELFF
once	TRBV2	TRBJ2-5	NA	TGTGCCAGCAGTGAAGGGTCCGGCCCCCCGGGGGAGACCCAGTACTTC	CASSEGSGPPGETQYF
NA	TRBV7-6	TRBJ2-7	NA	TGTGCCAGCACACCCAGGCAGGGCTACGAGCAGTACTTC	CASTPRQGYEQYF
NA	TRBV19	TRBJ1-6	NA	TGTGCCAGTAGGAGCGAGGAGGGGCGATGGGGTTCACCCCTCCACTTT	CASRSEEGRWGSPLHF
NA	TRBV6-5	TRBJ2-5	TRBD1	TGTGCCAGCAGGGATGACAGGGGGCCGCAAGAGACCCAGTACTTC	CASRDDRGPQETQYF
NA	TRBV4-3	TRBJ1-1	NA	TGCGCCAGCAGCCAAGAGGACAAGAACACTGAAGCTTTCTTT	CASSQEDKNTEAFF
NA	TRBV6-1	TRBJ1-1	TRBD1	TGTGCCAGCAGTCCGGACAGGGGAGGGAACACTGAAGCTTTCTTT	CASSPDRGGNTEAFF
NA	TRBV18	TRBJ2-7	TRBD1	TGTGCCAGCTCACCATATGACGGGACAGGTTCCGAGCAGTACTTC	CASSPYDGTGSEQYF
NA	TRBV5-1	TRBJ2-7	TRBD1	TGCGCCAGCAGCTTGAGTCCCGGGACAGGGGTCTACGAGCAGTACTTC	CASSLSPGTGVYEQYF
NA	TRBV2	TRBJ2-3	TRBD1	TGTGCCAGCAGGTCAGGACAGGGACCTTTTAGCACAGATACGCAGTATTTT	CASRSGQGPFSTDTQYF
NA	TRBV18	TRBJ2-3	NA	TGTGCCAGCTCACCTGGGCGCGCAGATACGCAGTATTTT	CASSPGRADTQYF
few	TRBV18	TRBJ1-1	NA	TGTGCCAGCTCACCCTCAGGGACTGAAGCTTTCTTT	CASSPSGTEAFF
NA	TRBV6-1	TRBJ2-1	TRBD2	TGTGCCAGCATTCTACCCGGGGGGGCGTACAATGAGCAGTTCTTC	CASILPGGAYNEQFF
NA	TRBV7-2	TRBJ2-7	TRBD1	TGTGCCAGCAGCGTGGACAGGAGCTCCTACGAGCAGTACTTC	CASSVDRSSYEQYF
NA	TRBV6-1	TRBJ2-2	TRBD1	TGTGCCAGCAGACGAGAGGGGGCGCTAGCTGGGGAGCTGTTTTTT	CASRREGALAGELFF
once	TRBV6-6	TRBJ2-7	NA	TGTGCCAGCAGAGAAGGCGGCGTGTGGGAGCAGTACTTC	CASREGGVWEQYF
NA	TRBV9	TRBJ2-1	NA	TGTGCCAGCAGCGTAGCTCAGGGTCGACAGCCTTCCAATGAGCAGTTCTTC	CASSVAQGRQPSNEQFF
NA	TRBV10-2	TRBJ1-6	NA	TGCGCCAGCAGACTTCAGGGAGGTTCCTATAATTCACCCCTCCACTTT	CASRLQGGSYNSPLHF
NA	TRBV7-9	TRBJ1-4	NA	TGTGCCAGCAGCCGAACTACAGGGCTGGTTAATGAAAAACTGTTTTTT	CASSRTTGLVNEKLFF
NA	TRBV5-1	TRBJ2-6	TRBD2	TGCGCCAGCAGCTTGGCTAGCGGGGACTCTGGGGCCAACGTCCTGACTTTC	CASSLASGDSGANVLTF
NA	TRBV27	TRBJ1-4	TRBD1	TGTGCCAGCAGTCAGGACAGGAGACCCAATGAAAAACTGTTTTTT	CASSQDRRPNEKLFF
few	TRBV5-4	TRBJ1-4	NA	TGTGCCAGCAGCTATCGGGTAGGCGAAAAACTGTTTTTT	CASSYRVGEKLFF
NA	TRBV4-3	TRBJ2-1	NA	TGCGCCAGCAGCCAAGATAGGGGGGGGTACAATGAGCAGTTCTTC	CASSQDRGGYNEQFF
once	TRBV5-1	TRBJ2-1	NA	TGCGCCAGCAGCCAATATAGCGGATCCTACAATGAGCAGTTCTTC	CASSQYSGSYNEQFF
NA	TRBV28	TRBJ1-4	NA	TGTGCCAGCAGAGTCAACACCGAAAAACTGTTTTTT	CASRVNTEKLFF
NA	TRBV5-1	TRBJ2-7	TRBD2	TGCGCCAGCACCCCTCGAACTAGCGGGTCGTACGAGCAGTACTTC	CASTPRTSGSYEQYF
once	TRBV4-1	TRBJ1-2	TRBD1	TGCGCCAGCAGTCGACCGGGACAGGGGCGGGGCTACACCTTC	CASSRPGQGRGYTF
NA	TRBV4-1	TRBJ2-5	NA	TGCGCCAGCAGCCGTCAGACTAGAGGCGAGACCCAGTACTTC	CASSRQTRGETQYF
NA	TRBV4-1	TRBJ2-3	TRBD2	TGCGCCAGCAGCCAAGATCCGGGACTACTGACAGATACGCAGTATTTT	CASSQDPGLLTDTQYF
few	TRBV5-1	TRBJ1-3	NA	TGCGCCAGCAGCTTGGACAGGGTTGGAAACACCATATATTTT	CASSLDRVGNTIYF